A selection of T cell receptor beta chains follows, all from one sample in a study of molecular identifiers for immune sequencing clone quantification. MiXCR was run by TCRdb on the PCR reads, yielding one entry per CDR3 protein. The top ten clones hold about 1.5% of a sample with about 70,000 distinct CDR3 sequences, 15% to 20% of them seen once. Sequencing was performed on naive CD8+ T cells from blood, with Jurkat cell RNA spiked in. The receptor source for this set is a human donor in good health. Some libraries in this study had Jurkat cell RNA spiked in. Both conserved end residues are part of each CDR3. The D gene is left open where the match is weak. Some rows have no size entry. The others give once, few or many, or a class for an expanded clone.

size: few
V: TRBV5-5
D: TRBD1
J: TRBJ2-7
DNA: TGTACCAGCAGCTTGTGGCAGGGGGCCCACGAGCAGTACTTC
CDR3: CTSSLWQGAHEQYF

size: many
V: TRBV4-1
D: .
J: TRBJ2-1
DNA: TGCGCCAGCAGCCAAGTTGTTCCCAATGAGCAGTTCTTC
CDR3: CASSQVVPNEQFF

size: .
V: TRBV25-1
D: TRBD1
J: TRBJ2-7
DNA: TGTGCCAGCAGTGATAAATTGGGACAGGGGGTCCACGAGCAGTACTTC
CDR3: CASSDKLGQGVHEQYF

size: .
V: TRBV9
D: .
J: TRBJ2-1
DNA: TGTGCCAGCAGCGCGAAGTACGATGGACGGGGGGAGCAGTTCTTC
CDR3: CASSAKYDGRGEQFF

size: .
V: TRBV24-1
D: .
J: TRBJ2-7
DNA: TGTGCCACCAGTGAGCAGGGGAGCGACTACGAGCAGTACTTC
CDR3: CATSEQGSDYEQYF

size: many
V: TRBV20-1
D: .
J: TRBJ2-3
DNA: TGCAGTGCAACCTTGGGGCCAGACACAGATACGCAGTATTTT
CDR3: CSATLGPDTDTQYF

size: few
V: TRBV4-1
D: TRBD2
J: TRBJ2-7
DNA: TGCGCCAGCAGCCAAGTGGGACTAGCGGGAGTTTATAACGAGCAGTACTTC
CDR3: CASSQVGLAGVYNEQYF

size: many
V: TRBV20-1
D: TRBD1
J: TRBJ2-3
DNA: TGCAGTGCGACCGCCCTTGGACAGGACCTAATTAGTCACACCACAGATACGCAGTATTTT
CDR3: CSATALGQDLISHTTDTQYF

size: few
V: TRBV20-1
D: .
J: TRBJ1-1
DNA: TGCAGTGCTAGAGATTCGTGGAGAAAAATGAACACTGAAGCTTTCTTT
CDR3: CSARDSWRKMNTEAFF

size: few
V: TRBV30
D: TRBD2
J: TRBJ2-7
DNA: TGTGCCTGCACTAGCGGAAGTTACTACGAGCAGTACTTC
CDR3: CACTSGSYYEQYF

size: few
V: TRBV20-1
D: TRBD2
J: TRBJ2-2
DNA: TGCAGTGCTAGTGGGGGGGGGAACGTAGTCACCGGGGAGCTGTTTTTT
CDR3: CSASGGGNVVTGELFF

size: many
V: TRBV24-1
D: .
J: TRBJ2-1
DNA: TGTGCCACCAGTGAAGACAATGAGCAGTTCTTC
CDR3: CATSEDNEQFF

size: many
V: TRBV7-9
D: TRBD2
J: TRBJ2-2
DNA: TGTGCCAGCAGCCAGACTAGCGGGAGGATTCCCACCGGGGAGCTGTTTTTT
CDR3: CASSQTSGRIPTGELFF

size: many
V: TRBV7-6
D: .
J: TRBJ2-7
DNA: TGTGCCAGCAGCCCGGGTACGGGAAACTACGAGCAGTACTTC
CDR3: CASSPGTGNYEQYF

size: many
V: TRBV19
D: .
J: TRBJ1-5
DNA: TGTGCCACCCTGGGGGTCCTCAATCAGCCCCAGCATTTT
CDR3: CATLGVLNQPQHF

size: many
V: TRBV6-2/TRBV6-3
D: .
J: TRBJ2-1
DNA: TGTGCCAGCTCAATCCTAAGACCGGGGGTAGATGAGCAGTTCTTC
CDR3: CASSILRPGVDEQFF

size: many
V: TRBV7-9
D: .
J: TRBJ1-1
DNA: TGTGCCAGCAGCTTAGGCCAGCCGAACACTGAAGCTTTCTTT
CDR3: CASSLGQPNTEAFF

size: many
V: TRBV28
D: .
J: TRBJ2-6
DNA: TGTGCCAGCAGCTCGCGGTCTGGCGCTGGGGCCAACGTCCTGACTTTC
CDR3: CASSSRSGAGANVLTF

size: few
V: TRBV27
D: .
J: TRBJ1-1
DNA: TGTGCCAGCAGCACCCAGGGTGGCTACACTGAAGCTTTCTTT
CDR3: CASSTQGGYTEAFF

size: many
V: TRBV28
D: TRBD1
J: TRBJ1-2
DNA: TGTGCCAGCAGTTTCTCGAAAAGGACAGGGAGTTTTAGTGGCTATGGCTACACCTTC
CDR3: CASSFSKRTGSFSGYGYTF

size: .
V: TRBV20-1
D: .
J: TRBJ1-4
DNA: TGCAGTGCTAGAGAGAGGGGAGATGAAAAACTGTTTTTT
CDR3: CSARERGDEKLFF

size: many
V: TRBV27
D: TRBD1
J: TRBJ1-2
DNA: TGTGCCAGCAGGCGTGAGGGGGCAGGCTATGGCTACACCTTC
CDR3: CASRREGAGYGYTF

size: .
V: TRBV2
D: .
J: TRBJ2-1
DNA: TGTGCCAGCAGCGGGTGGGAGAATGAGCAGTTCTTC
CDR3: CASSGWENEQFF

size: many
V: TRBV28
D: .
J: TRBJ1-1
DNA: TGTGCCAGCAGTTTTTCAGGGACAAACACTGAAGCTTTCTTT
CDR3: CASSFSGTNTEAFF

size: .
V: TRBV2
D: .
J: TRBJ2-1
DNA: TGTGCCAGCAGTGGAGTGGGCCATGAGCAGTTCTTC
CDR3: CASSGVGHEQFF

size: many
V: TRBV20-1
D: .
J: TRBJ2-5
DNA: TGCAGTGCTAGAGTCCCCAGTCCCGGGGGGACCCAGTACTTC
CDR3: CSARVPSPGGTQYF

size: .
V: TRBV5-3
D: .
J: TRBJ2-1
DNA: TGTGCCAGCAGCTCCAAGGTGGGGCGCAGTTCTGTGCAGTTCTTC
CDR3: CASSSKVGRSSVQFF

size: few
V: TRBV6-2/TRBV6-3
D: .
J: TRBJ2-7
DNA: TGTGCCAGCAGTCATTCAAGGTACGAGCAGTACTTC
CDR3: CASSHSRYEQYF

size: many
V: TRBV4-1
D: .
J: TRBJ2-1
DNA: TGCGCCAGCTCCCCCGGCGGGACGGGGGATGAGCAGTTCTTC
CDR3: CASSPGGTGDEQFF

size: many
V: TRBV20-1
D: .
J: TRBJ1-1
DNA: TGCAGTGCTAGCTGGGGGCGAGACACTGAAGCTTTCTTT
CDR3: CSASWGRDTEAFF

size: many
V: TRBV4-1
D: .
J: TRBJ2-7
DNA: TGCGCCAGCAGCCTAATTCAGGGGAGCTCCTACGAGCAGTACTTC
CDR3: CASSLIQGSSYEQYF

size: many
V: TRBV27
D: .
J: TRBJ2-2
DNA: TGTGCCAGCAGTTTGGGACCCATCGTAGTAGAGCTGTTTTTT
CDR3: CASSLGPIVVELFF

size: .
V: TRBV10-3
D: TRBD2
J: TRBJ2-1
DNA: TGTGCCGTCAGTGAGTCCACAGCGGGAGAATCCTACAATGAGCAGTTCTTC
CDR3: CAVSESTAGESYNEQFF

size: few
V: TRBV19
D: .
J: TRBJ2-1
DNA: TGTGCCAGTAGTCTGGCTAGGAACTACAATGAGCAGTTCTTC
CDR3: CASSLARNYNEQFF

size: many
V: TRBV4-1
D: .
J: TRBJ1-5
DNA: TGCGCCAGCAGCCCTTGGTTAGGGCAGCCCCAGCATTTT
CDR3: CASSPWLGQPQHF

size: many
V: TRBV28
D: .
J: TRBJ2-3
DNA: TGTGCCAGCAGTTTTCGGACCTCAGATACGCAGTATTTT
CDR3: CASSFRTSDTQYF